The 3 T cell receptor beta chains below all came from one sample that was sequenced in a study of blood T cell repertoires in COVID-19. Profiled with immunoSEQ multiplex PCR; TCRdb holds only in-frame clones, not every one. This table has 200,000 to 250,000 clones, roughly four fifths appearing once. The sample taken for sequencing was peripheral blood. These receptors were taken from a woman aged 40 to 50 with acute or convalescent COVID-19.

The rearrangement links TRBV30 to TRBJ1-1; unclear D gene. CDR3 length: 15 residues. Germline assignment: CDR1 GTSNPN and CDR2 SVGIG (reference sequence). Deletions cut 0 bases from V and 5 bases from J, with 16 bases between. DNA for the CDR3: TGTGCCTGGAGTGTACTACTAGGGAGAAAGACTGAAGCTTTCTTT. Translated: CAWSVLLGRKTEAFF. The whole variable domain, filled in from reference TRBV30 and TRBJ1-1, reads SQTIHQWPATLVQPVGSPLSLECTVEGTSNPNLYWYRQAAGRGLQLLFYSVGIGQISSEVPQNLSASRPQDRQFILSSKKLLLSDSGFYLCAWSVLLGRKTEAFFGQGTRLTVV.

The chain combines TRBV25-1 with TRBJ1-6; D is uncertain. Germline V gene data show CDR1 as MGHDK and CDR2 as SYGVNS. The germline V and J ends were trimmed by 4 bases and 7 bases, with 8 bases remaining between them. This CDR3 is 13 amino acids long. This chain's CDR3 is CASSGQNNSPLHF. For the CDR3, the DNA is TGTGCCAGCAGTGGGCAAAACAATTCACCCCTCCACTTT.

The chain uses TRBV7-9 and TRBJ1-1; 8 nucleotides align to TRBD1. V was clipped by 4 bases and J by 3 bases; unmatched bases: 7. CDR3 length: 15 amino acids. The germline V gene encodes CDR1 SEHNR and CDR2 FQNEAQ (reference sequence). The CDR3 reads CASSSNGQGYTEAFF. The CDR3 DNA is TGTGCCAGCAGCTCCAACGGACAGGGATACACTGAAGCTTTCTTT.